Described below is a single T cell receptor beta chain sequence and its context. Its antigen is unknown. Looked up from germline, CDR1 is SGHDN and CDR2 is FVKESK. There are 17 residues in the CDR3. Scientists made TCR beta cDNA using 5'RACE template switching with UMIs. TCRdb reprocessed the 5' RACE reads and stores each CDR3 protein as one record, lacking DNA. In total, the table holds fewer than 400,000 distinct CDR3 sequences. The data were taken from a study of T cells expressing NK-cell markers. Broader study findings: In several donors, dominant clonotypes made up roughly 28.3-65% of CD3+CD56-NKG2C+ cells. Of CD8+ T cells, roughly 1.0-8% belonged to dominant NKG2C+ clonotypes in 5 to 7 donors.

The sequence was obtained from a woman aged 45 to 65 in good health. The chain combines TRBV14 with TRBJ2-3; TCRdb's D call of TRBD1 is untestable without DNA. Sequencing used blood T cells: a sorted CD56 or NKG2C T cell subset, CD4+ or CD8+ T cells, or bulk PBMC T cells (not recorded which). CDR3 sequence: CASSQVGSVGGTDTQYF.